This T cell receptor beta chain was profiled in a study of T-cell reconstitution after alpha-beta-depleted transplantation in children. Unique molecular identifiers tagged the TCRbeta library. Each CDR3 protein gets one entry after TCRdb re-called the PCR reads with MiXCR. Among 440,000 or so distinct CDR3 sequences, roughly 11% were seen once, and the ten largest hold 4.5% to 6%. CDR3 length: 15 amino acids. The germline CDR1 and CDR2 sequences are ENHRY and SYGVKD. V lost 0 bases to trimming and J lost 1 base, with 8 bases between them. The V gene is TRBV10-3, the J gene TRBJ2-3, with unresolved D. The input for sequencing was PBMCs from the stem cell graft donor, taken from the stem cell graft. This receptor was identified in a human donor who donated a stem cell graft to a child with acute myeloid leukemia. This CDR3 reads CAISESAPGTDTQYF. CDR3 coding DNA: TGTGCCATCAGTGAGTCTGCCCCTGGCACAGATACGCAGTATTTT.